The 4 T cell receptor beta chains below come from one sample, sequenced in a study of CD8+ T cells in alopecia areata. This sample's treatment: oral pan-JAK inhibitor, 5-10 mg twice daily. TCR sequencing used cDNA made by reverse transcription of extracted RNA. This table comes from immunoSEQ multiplex PCR, and its TCRdb copy is limited to in-frame clones, with some not included. The table records fewer than 250,000 clones, approximately 67% of them present only once. Sequencing was performed on CD4+ T cells sorted from blood, taken around week 50, from a patient treated with tofacitinib. The receptors here all came from a human donor with alopecia areata.

J is TRBJ2-7 and V is TRBV7-2; the match to TRBD2 covers 14 bases. The CDR3 is 15 residues long. Trimming cost V 9 bases and J 7 bases; bases outside gene matches: 11. The germline CDR1 and CDR2 sequences are SGHTA and FQGNSA. The CDR3 DNA reads as TGTGCCAGTGCCCGGACCGGGACTAGCGGGGGAGAGCAGTACTTC. Translated: CASARTGTSGGEQYF.

This clone showed up just a few times. The V call is TRBV29-1, the J call TRBJ2-1; TRBD2 agrees at 14 bases. The CDR3 contains 15 residues. V lost 1 base and J lost 4; bases outside the gene matches: 0. The germline V gene has CDR1 SQVTM and CDR2 ANQGSEA. The CDR3 sequence is CSVEGTSGGYNEQFF. The CDR3 DNA sequence: TGCAGCGTTGAAGGGACTAGCGGGGGGTACAATGAGCAGTTCTTC.

The chain combines TRBV30 with TRBJ1-2, with no clear D. Germline CDR1 is GTSNPN and CDR2 is SVGIG (reference sequence). With 3 bases removed from V and 8 bases from J, the gap between germline ends came to 10 bases. CDR3 length: 11 residues. The CDR3 nucleotides are TGTGCCTGGAGGACCGCCCGGGGCTACACCTTC. Residues: CAWRTARGYTF.

V and J are TRBV11-2 and TRBJ2-7; 9 bases agree with TRBD2. V gave up 5 bases and J gave up 7 bases; unmatched junction bases: 15. The V gene's germline CDR1 is SGHAT and CDR2 FQNNGV. The CDR3 is made up of 16 amino acids. The CDR3 nucleotides read TGTGCCAGCAGCAGACTACCGGGACTAGCATCCGAGGAGCAGTACTTC. This sequence encodes CASSRLPGLASEEQYF.